The 23 T cell receptor beta chains reported below all come from one sample, sequenced in a study of T cells in Graves' hyperthyroidism and ophthalmopathy. Amplified TCR beta CDR3 regions came from RNA transcripts. HTBI primers were the set used in a first-round RT-PCR of the TCR CDR3. TCRdb independently ran MiXCR on the multiplex PCR reads; one entry per CDR3 protein. The table has roughly 290,000 distinct CDR3 sequences, around 15% seen once; the top ten hold 6.5% to 10%. Sequencing was carried out using blood. Receptors were obtained from a woman aged 40 to 49 with Graves' hyperthyroidism.

This chain links TRBV18 with TRBJ1-5; D is possibly TRBD1 (5 bases). Deletions cut 1 base from V and 5 bases from J, with 12 bases between. The CDR3 runs 15 residues. Germline-derived CDR1 and CDR2 are KGHSH and LQKENI. Here the CDR3 reads CASSPRGMGDQPQHF. Written as DNA, the CDR3 is TGTGCCAGCTCACCACGGGGAATGGGGGATCAGCCCCAGCATTTT. The whole variable domain, filled in from reference TRBV18 and TRBJ1-5, reads NAGVMQNPRHLVRRRGQEARLRCSPMKGHSHVYWYRQLPEEGLKFMVYLQKENIIDESGMPKERFSAEFPKEGPSILRIQQVVRGDSAAYFCASSPRGMGDQPQHFGDGTRLSIL.

This clonotype was detected many times. This chain joins TRBV6-1 and TRBJ1-5, with TRBD1 matching over 8 bases. J was trimmed by 7 bases and V by 6 bases; bases with no gene match: 11. This CDR3 contains 15 residues. The V gene's germline CDR1 is MNHNS and CDR2 SASEGT. CDR3 sequence: CASRGTGGWGQPQHF. The CDR3 DNA reads TGTGCCAGCAGGGGGACAGGCGGGTGGGGACAGCCCCAGCATTTT.

This chain uses TRBV6-4 with TRBJ2-7, with 11 bases aligning to TRBD1. Trimming cost V 5 bases and J 5 bases; bases outside gene matches: 8. This CDR3 has 15 residues. CDR1 and CDR2 (germline): MRHNA, SNTAGT. CDR3 protein: CASSYTGTGGDEQYF. The CDR3, as DNA: TGTGCCAGCAGTTATACTGGGACAGGGGGAGACGAGCAGTACTTC.

This chain uses TRBV24-1 with TRBJ2-7; D ambiguous. This CDR3 comprises 13 residues. V shed 4 bases and J shed 2 bases, with 8 bases lying between them. Germline V lookup: CDR1 KGHDR, CDR2 SFDVKD. The CDR3 DNA is TGTGCCACCAGTGACCCATTAACCTACGAGCAGTACTTC. Translating gives CATSDPLTYEQYF.

This clonotype was counted ten times or more. The chain links TRBV7-8 to TRBJ2-3; TRBD1 matches 9 bases. The J segment lost 3 bases and the V segment lost 5 bases, leaving 18 bases of the junction unmatched. Germline loops: CDR1 SGHVS, CDR2 FQNEAQ. There are 19 residues in the CDR3. The CDR3 reads CASSVLSFGRDRETDTQYF. CDR3 bases: TGTGCCAGCAGCGTATTATCCTTTGGCCGGGACAGGGAAACAGATACGCAGTATTTT.

This clonotype appeared many times. V and J are TRBV20-1 and TRBJ2-1; no reliable D call. CDR3 length: 12 residues. Deletions cut 3 bases from V and 4 bases from J, with 7 bases between. Germline lookup yields CDR1 DFQATT and CDR2 SNEGSKA (reference sequence). As DNA, the CDR3 is TGCAGTGCTAGTATAGGATACAATGAGCAGTTCTTC. Amino acid sequence: CSASIGYNEQFF.

This clonotype showed up many times. J is TRBJ1-1 and V is TRBV15, with D hard to call. The V gene's germline CDR1 is LNHNV and CDR2 YYDKDF (reference sequence). The CDR3 loop spans 14 amino acids. V was trimmed by 3 bases and J by 5 bases, leaving 13 bases between them. CDR3: CATSRDSPGTEAFF. The CDR3 DNA reads TGTGCCACCAGCAGGGACTCTCCGGGGACTGAAGCTTTCTTT.

The J gene is TRBJ2-5, the V gene TRBV9; possibly TRBD1 or TRBD2 for D (6 bases each). The CDR3 is 18 residues long. The V end lost 3 bases, the J end lost 3 bases, and 24 bases lay between the germline ends. Germline loops: CDR1 SGDLS, CDR2 YYNGEE. The CDR3 nucleotides are TGTGCCAGCAGCGCCAGGGGACTTGGCCTAGGGAAGGAAGAGACCCAGTACTTC. Translating it yields CASSARGLGLGKEETQYF.

This clonotype came up many times. The chain combines TRBV20-1 with TRBJ1-1; D gene unclear. From germline, CDR1 is DFQATT and CDR2 SNEGSKA (reference sequence). There are 15 residues in the CDR3. Trimming shortened V by 1 base and J by 0 bases, and 12 bases separated the two germline ends. Here the CDR3 reads CSARGSSGLNTEAFF. CDR3 sequence (DNA): TGCAGTGCTAGAGGCAGTTCAGGCCTGAACACTGAAGCTTTCTTT.

This sequence joins TRBV20-1 and TRBJ2-1; TRBD2 agrees at 10 bases. The CDR3 sequence is 15 residues long. The germline gives CDR1 DFQATT, CDR2 SNEGSKA (reference sequence). The junction had 4 bases not matched to a gene; V was cut back by 3 bases and J by 2 bases. Written as DNA, the CDR3 is TGCAGTGCTAGCTCTGGGACTAGCGCCTACAATGAGCAGTTCTTC. Protein product: CSASSGTSAYNEQFF.

This clonotype was picked up many times. CDR3 nucleotide sequence: TGTGCCAGCAGTTACCTAGCCACAGATACGCAGTATTTT. Translating gives CASSYLATDTQYF. The chain uses TRBV6-2 or TRBV6-3 and TRBJ2-3, with D possibly matching TRBD2 (5 bases). This CDR3 has 13 residues. Germline-derived CDR1 and CDR2 are MNHEY and SVGEGT. V shed 2 bases and J shed 2 bases, with 5 bases lying between them.

This clonotype was recorded many times. The CDR3 sequence: CASSAGGGNYGYTF. The DNA of the CDR3 is TGTGCCAGCAGTGCGGGTGGTGGTAACTATGGCTACACCTTC. The chain couples TRBV6-1 to TRBJ1-2; D gene ambiguous. V lost 4 bases and J lost 1, with 10 bases in between. The CDR3 runs to 14 residues. The germline V gene has CDR1 MNHNS and CDR2 SASEGT.

This clonotype was recorded many times. The V call is TRBV2, the J call TRBJ1-6; D perhaps matches TRBD1 (6 bases). This CDR3 contains 17 residues. Germline-derived CDR1 and CDR2 are SNHLY and FYNNEI. V was clipped by 2 bases and J by 7 bases, with 18 bases between them. The CDR3 bases are TGTGCCAGCAGTGAACGGCTGGGGGCGCGACCCAATTCACCCCTCCACTTT. This gives the protein CASSERLGARPNSPLHF. Variable domain in full (rest from reference TRBV2 and TRBJ1-6): EPEVTQTPSHQVTQMGQEVILRCVPISNHLYFYWYRQILGQKVEFLVSFYNNEISEKSEIFDDQFSVERPDGSNFTLKIRSTKLEDSAMYFCASSERLGARPNSPLHFGNGTRLTVT.

In the case of this clonotype: A much bigger clone sits one base away, suggesting this may be a read error. CDR3 loop: CASIQVRGRTEAFF. CDR3 bases: TGTGCCAGCATCCAAGTAAGGGGGCGAACTGAAGCTTTCTTT. The J gene is TRBJ1-1, the V gene TRBV3-1; 7 bases map to TRBD1. Germline V gives CDR1 LGHDT, CDR2 YNNKEL (reference sequence). This CDR3 is 14 amino acids long.

Ten or more counts support this clonotype. As DNA, the CDR3 is TGTGCCAGCACCCGACAGGGCTTGAACACTGAAGCTTTCTTT. Encoded protein: CASTRQGLNTEAFF. The V call is TRBV2, the J call TRBJ1-1, with 7 bases that match TRBD1. This CDR3 comprises 14 residues. From germline, CDR1 is SNHLY and CDR2 FYNNEI. J lost 0 bases, V lost 7 bases, and 5 bases had no gene match.

The sample holds many counts of this clonotype. The CDR3 sequence is CASSFHSDSYEQYF. CDR3 sequence (DNA): TGTGCCAGCAGCTTCCACAGTGACAGCTACGAGCAGTACTTC. The J gene is TRBJ2-7, the V gene TRBV28; tentatively, D is TRBD1 (5 bases). V was shortened by 6 bases and J by 3 bases, with 15 bases between the two germline ends. The CDR3 sequence is 14 residues long. Germline CDR1 is MDHEN and CDR2 is SYDVKM.

In this sample, this clonotype turned up many times. The chain links TRBV20-1 to TRBJ2-7; D unresolved. The V gene's germline CDR1 is DFQATT and CDR2 SNEGSKA (reference sequence). V lost 0 bases, J lost 2 bases, and 11 bases lay in between. The CDR3 is 14 residues long. The CDR3 nucleotides read TGCAGTGCTAGAGATCCCGGCAGAACCTACGAGCAGTACTTC. This gives the protein CSARDPGRTYEQYF.

There are many counts of this clonotype. J is TRBJ1-1 and V is TRBV11-2; possibly TRBD1 for D (6 bases). The CDR3 runs 17 residues. Germline assignment: CDR1 SGHAT and CDR2 FQNNGV. V was clipped by 2 bases and J by 3 bases, with 19 bases between them. Here the CDR3 reads CASSLKRGGFGDTEAFF. The CDR3 DNA sequence: TGTGCCAGCAGCTTAAAACGGGGGGGCTTTGGGGACACTGAAGCTTTCTTT. Filled out from reference TRBV11-2 and TRBJ1-1, the complete variable domain reads EAGVAQSPRYKIIEKRQSVAFWCNPISGHATLYWYQQILGQGPKLLIQFQNNGVVDDSQLPKDRFSAERLKGVDSTLKIQPAKLEDSAVYLCASSLKRGGFGDTEAFFGQGTRLTVV.

The sample holds many counts of this clonotype. The chain recombines TRBV5-1 with TRBJ1-1, with a possible D match to TRBD1 (5 bases). V lost 3 bases and J lost 1, with 10 bases in between. CDR1 is SGHRS, CDR2 YFSETQ, per germline. CDR3 length: 14 amino acids. Here the CDR3 reads CASSSRDSNTEAFF. CDR3 coding DNA: TGCGCCAGCAGCTCCCGGGACTCGAACACTGAAGCTTTCTTT.

This rearrangement joins TRBV28 to TRBJ2-2; tentatively, D is TRBD1 (5 bases). The germline CDR1 and CDR2 sequences are MDHEN and SYDVKM. There are 14 residues in the CDR3. The V end lost 5 bases, the J end lost 6 bases, and 13 bases lay between the germline ends. The CDR3 reads CASSKGQLAGELFF. The DNA for the CDR3 is TGTGCCAGCAGTAAGGGGCAGTTGGCCGGGGAGCTGTTTTTT.

Comment on this clonotype: A much more abundant neighbour one base away suggests this may be a read error. The CDR3 protein is CASSLRDRESEAFF. In nucleotides, the CDR3 is TGTGCCAGCTCACTAAGGGACAGGGAGTCTGAAGCTTTCTTT. This chain links TRBV18 with TRBJ1-1, with 9 bases that match TRBD1. V lost 4 bases to trimming and J lost 6 bases; unmatched junction nucleotides: 6. The germline V gene encodes CDR1 KGHSH and CDR2 LQKENI. This CDR3 contains 14 residues. The variable domain in full, completed from reference TRBV18 and TRBJ1-1, reads NAGVMQNPRHLVRRRGQEARLRCSPMKGHSHVYWYRQLPEEGLKFMVYLQKENIIDESGMPKERFSAEFPKEGPSILRIQQVVRGDSAAYFCASSLRDRESEAFFGQGTRLTVV.

The chain carries TRBV6-2 or TRBV6-3 and TRBJ2-1; 12 nucleotides line up with TRBD2. CDR1 MNHEY and CDR2 SVGEGT come from the germline V gene. The CDR3 totals 17 residues. Trimming at V came to 7 bases and at J to 0 bases, leaving 7 bases not matched to a gene. DNA for the CDR3: TGTGCCAGCAAGGGGCTAGCGGGAGGGAGCTCCTACAATGAGCAGTTCTTC. Translation gives CASKGLAGGSSYNEQFF.

This clonotype has more than one count but fewer than ten. The chain joins TRBV19 to TRBJ1-2; D ambiguous. Germline V gene lookup returns CDR1 LNHDA and CDR2 SQIVND (reference sequence). The CDR3 extends over 13 amino acids. Deletions cut 7 bases from V and 4 bases from J, with 13 bases between. CDR3 in amino acids: CASKGNGPYGYTF. In nucleotides, the CDR3 is TGTGCCAGTAAGGGAAACGGACCCTATGGCTACACCTTC. Drawing the rest from reference TRBV19 and TRBJ1-2, the complete variable domain is DGGITQSPKYLFRKEGQNVTLSCEQNLNHDAMYWYRQDPGQGLRLIYYSQIVNDFQKGDIAEGYSVSREKKESFPLTVTSAQKNPTAFYLCASKGNGPYGYTFGSGTRLTVV.